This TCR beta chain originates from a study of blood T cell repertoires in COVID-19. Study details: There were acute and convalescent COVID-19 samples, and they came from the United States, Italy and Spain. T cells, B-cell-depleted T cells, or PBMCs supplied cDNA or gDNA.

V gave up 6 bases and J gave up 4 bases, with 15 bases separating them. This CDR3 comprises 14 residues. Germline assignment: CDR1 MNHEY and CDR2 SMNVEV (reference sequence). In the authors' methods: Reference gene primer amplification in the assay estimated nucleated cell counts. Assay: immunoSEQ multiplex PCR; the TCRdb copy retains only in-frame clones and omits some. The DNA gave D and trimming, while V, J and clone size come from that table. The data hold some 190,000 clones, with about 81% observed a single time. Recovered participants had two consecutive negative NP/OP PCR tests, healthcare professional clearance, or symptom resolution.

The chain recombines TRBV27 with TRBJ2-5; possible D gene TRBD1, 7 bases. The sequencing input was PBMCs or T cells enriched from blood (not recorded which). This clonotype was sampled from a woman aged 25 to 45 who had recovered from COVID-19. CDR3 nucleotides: TGTGCCAGCAGCCCCGGGACAGCGGGAGAGACCCAGTACTTC. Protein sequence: CASSPGTAGETQYF.